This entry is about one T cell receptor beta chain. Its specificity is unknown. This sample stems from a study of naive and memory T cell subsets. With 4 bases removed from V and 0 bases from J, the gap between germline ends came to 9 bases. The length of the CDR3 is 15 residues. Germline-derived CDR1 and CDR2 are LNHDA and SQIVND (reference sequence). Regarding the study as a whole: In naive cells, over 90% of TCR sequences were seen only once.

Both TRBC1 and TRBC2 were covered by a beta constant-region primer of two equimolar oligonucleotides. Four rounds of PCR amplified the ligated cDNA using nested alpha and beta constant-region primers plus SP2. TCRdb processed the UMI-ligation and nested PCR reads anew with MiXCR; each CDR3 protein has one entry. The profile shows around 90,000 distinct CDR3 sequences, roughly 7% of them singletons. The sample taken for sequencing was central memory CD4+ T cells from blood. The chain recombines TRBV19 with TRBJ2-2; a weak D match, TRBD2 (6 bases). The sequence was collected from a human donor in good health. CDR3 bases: TGTGCCAGTAGTACGTGGGGGGCGAACACCGGGGAGCTGTTTTTT. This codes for CASSTWGANTGELFF.